This T cell receptor beta chain was observed in a study of CD8 T cells in ankylosing spondylitis. Study findings and constraints: There was a TCR beta motif, made of several highly homologous variants, that appeared characteristic of ankylosing spondylitis blood.

Via MiXCR, TCRdb re-called the 5' RACE reads, giving one row per CDR3 protein. The sample consists of 200,000 to 300,000 distinct CDR3 sequences, around 11% of them appearing once. This CDR3 region has 13 residues. Germline CDR1 is MNHEY and CDR2 is SVGAGI. V lost 0 bases and J 4 bases, leaving 5 bases between the germline ends. In this sample, this clonotype turned up a few times. Its antigen remains unknown. The sample was blood, either unsorted or a sorted T cell fraction (not recorded which). This sequence joins TRBV6-5 and TRBJ2-3; D is undetermined. The receptor was isolated from a male donor with ankylosing spondylitis or in good health (not recorded which). The CDR3 reads CASSYSRSDTQYF. The DNA for the CDR3 is TGTGCCAGCAGTTACTCGAGGTCAGATACGCAGTATTTT.